This record concerns one T cell receptor (beta chain) sequence. Its antigen is as yet unknown. The sample originates from a study of cytomegalovirus exposure and HLA in healthy donors. Notes on the study in general: According to the study, roughly 180 TCR beta chains were cytomegalovirus-associated. TCR association rates varied by HLA locus in a later analysis, with DRB1 highest and HLA-C lowest.

It was with 60 Vbeta and 13 Jbeta primers that the PCR ran. Generated by immunoSEQ multiplex PCR, the TCRdb table keeps only in-frame clones and is missing some. The data contain roughly 220,000 clones, approximately 79% of them singletons. V dropped 8 bases and J dropped 2; count of bases not matched to a gene: 8. Germline loops: CDR1 ENHRY, CDR2 SYGVKD. The CDR3 runs to 14 residues. V usage is TRBV10-3 and J usage is TRBJ2-7; 8 bases line up with TRBD1. The receptor's source is a man aged 45-60 years in good health and CMV-seronegative. The sequenced sample was PBMCs. CDR3 coding DNA: TGTGCCATCGCCGGGCAGGGGGCGGCCTACGAGCAGTACTTC. Translating it yields CAIAGQGAAYEQYF.